This section outlines one T cell receptor beta chain sequence together with its context. This CDR3 comprises 14 residues. V lost 4 bases to trimming and J lost 3 bases, with 13 bases between them. Germline CDR1 reads MNHEY; CDR2 reads SMNVEV (reference sequence). This sample was taken from a study of blood T cell repertoires in COVID-19. On the study more broadly: T cells, B-cell-depleted T cells, or PBMCs provided the cDNA or gDNA that served as material.

Methods used by the authors: Amplification from reference gene primers served as the basis for estimated nucleated cell counts. Sequencing used immunoSEQ multiplex PCR; TCRdb keeps in-frame clones, though not all of them. Clone size and the V and J calls come from that table; the DNA yielded D and trimming. The table records 160,000 or so clones, 82% of them present only once. The specimen was peripheral blood. V is TRBV27 and J is TRBJ2-7, with D perhaps matching TRBD2 (6 bases). The TCR was taken from a woman in her 70s with acute or convalescent COVID-19. The CDR3 nucleotides read TGTGCCAGCAGTTCCGGGACTGGCGGCTACGAGCAGTACTTC. This codes for CASSSGTGGYEQYF.